This entry describes one T cell receptor (beta chain). Antigen unknown. RNA amounts of about 0.45 to 1 ug underwent reverse transcription with random hexamers. TCRdb re-called the immunoSEQ multiplex PCR reads through MiXCR, storing one row per CDR3 protein. The sample consists of 240,000 or so distinct CDR3 sequences, 96% of them appearing once. This record belongs to a study of CD8 T cells in Susac syndrome. The V gene's germline CDR1 is LGHDT and CDR2 YNNKEL (reference sequence). The CDR3 sequence is 16 residues long. The V segment lost 4 bases and the J segment 7 bases; nucleotides outside the gene matches: 11. General observations from the study: The study recognized that its TCR sequencing and HLA analysis covered a relatively small number of individuals.

The TCR originated in a human donor with Susac syndrome. The chain couples TRBV3-1 to TRBJ2-7; 12 bases fit TRBD1. The source material was CD4+ T cells from PBMCs. The CDR3 sequence is CASSLPGQGASIEQYF. DNA for the CDR3: TGTGCCAGCAGCCTACCGGGACAGGGGGCCTCAATAGAGCAGTACTTC.